This entry concerns a single T cell receptor (beta chain). Germline CDR1 reads SQVTM; CDR2 reads ANQGSEA. This CDR3 has 12 residues. The data stem from a study of CXCR3-negative and CXCR3-positive naive CD8 T cells. UMI-tagged TRB cDNA libraries were built via 5' RACE. TCRdb reworked the 5' RACE reads into one entry per CDR3 protein, no DNA. The sample is made up of some 48,000 distinct CDR3 sequences, and the top ten hold 2.5% of it. The sample taken for sequencing was naive CXCR3- CD8+ T cells from blood. Subset of the sample: CD45RO-CCR7+CD27+CD95- naive CD8+ T cells lacking CXCR3 (TNR3-). This chain uses TRBV29-1 with TRBJ2-1; TCRdb selects TRBD1, and the lack of DNA leaves this call unchecked. The source is a human donor in good health. Some clones in this sample may be carry-over from other donors' samples. The CDR3 here is CSVQQGGNEQFF.